These 3 T cell receptor beta chains originate from one sample sequenced in a study of vaccination and CD4 T cells after COVID-19. CD4+ T cells that had been cultured provided DNA sequenced with the Oncomine TCR Beta short-read assay. TCRdb re-derived calls from the PCR reads in MiXCR, one entry per CDR3 protein. The sample lists 20,000 to 25,000 distinct CDR3 sequences, 43% occurring once. No antigen has been assigned to these receptors. Documented treatment: approximately nine-day PBMC culture with coronavirus spike peptide pools or control peptides (ViraFEST assay). Source material: CD4+ T cells from blood, cultured in vitro. All receptors derive from a human donor who had recovered from COVID-19.

CDR3 in DNA: TGCGCCAGCAGCCAAGATCTTTGGGGGGCTGGGGCCAACGTCCTGACTTTC. This codes for CASSQDLWGAGANVLTF. This chain joins TRBV4-3 and TRBJ2-6; TRBD2 is a possible D gene (6 bases). The V and J ends lost 0 bases and 2 bases respectively, with 11 bases between them. This CDR3 has 17 residues. Germline V gene sequence: CDR1 LGHNA, CDR2 YSLEER.

The chain employs TRBV2 and TRBJ2-3; 9 nucleotides agree with TRBD2. V shed 10 bases and J 6 bases; nucleotides not matched to a gene: 23. The CDR3 covers 18 residues. Germline assignment: CDR1 SNHLY and CDR2 FYNNEI. The CDR3 nucleotides are TGTGCCACGAGGAAACAAGGGCCAGGGGCGGGGGGGACGGATACGCAGTATTTT. Its translation: CATRKQGPGAGGTDTQYF.

This clonotype was seen more than once but under ten times. CDR3 sequence: CAGHRDRGSGYTF. CDR3 sequence (DNA): TGTGCCGGACACCGGGACAGGGGAAGTGGCTACACCTTC. The chain is built from TRBV2 and TRBJ1-2; TRBD1 agrees at 10 bases. J gave up 7 bases and V 11 bases, and 10 bases lay outside the gene matches. The germline V gene encodes CDR1 SNHLY and CDR2 FYNNEI. The CDR3 is 13 amino acids.